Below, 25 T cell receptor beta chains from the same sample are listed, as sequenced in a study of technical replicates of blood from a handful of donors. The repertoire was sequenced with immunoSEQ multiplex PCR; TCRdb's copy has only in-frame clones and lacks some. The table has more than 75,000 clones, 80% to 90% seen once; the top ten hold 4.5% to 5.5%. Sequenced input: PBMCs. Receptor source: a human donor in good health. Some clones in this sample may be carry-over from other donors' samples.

This chain's CDR3 is CASSLEQGRYEQYF. The CDR3 DNA is TGTGCCAGCAGCCTAGAGCAGGGGCGTTACGAGCAGTACTTC. The chain is built from TRBV7-2 and TRBJ2-7, with a weak D call TRBD1 (6 bases). Looked up from germline, CDR1 is SGHTA and CDR2 is FQGNSA. The CDR3 consists of 14 residues. V lost 5 bases, J lost 4 bases, and 15 bases lay in between. The complete variable domain, with remaining parts taken from reference TRBV7-2 and TRBJ2-7, reads GAGVSQSPSNKVTEKGKDVELRCDPISGHTALYWYRQSLGQGLEFLIYFQGNSAPDKSGLPSDRFSAERTGGSVSTLTIQRTQQEDSAVYLCASSLEQGRYEQYFGPGTRLTVT.

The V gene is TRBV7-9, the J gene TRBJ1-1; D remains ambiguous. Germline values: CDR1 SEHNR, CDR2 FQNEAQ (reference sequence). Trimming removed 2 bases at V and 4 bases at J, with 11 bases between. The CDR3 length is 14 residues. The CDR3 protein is CASSLSRPGTEAFF. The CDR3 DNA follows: TGTGCCAGCAGCTTAAGTCGCCCGGGCACTGAAGCTTTCTTT.

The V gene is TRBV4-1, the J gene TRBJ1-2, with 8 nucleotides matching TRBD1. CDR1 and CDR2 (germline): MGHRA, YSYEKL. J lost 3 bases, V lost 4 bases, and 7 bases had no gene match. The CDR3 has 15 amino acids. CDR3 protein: CASSLGQGRDYGYTF. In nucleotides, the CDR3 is TGCGCCAGCAGCCTAGGACAGGGTCGTGACTATGGCTACACCTTC.

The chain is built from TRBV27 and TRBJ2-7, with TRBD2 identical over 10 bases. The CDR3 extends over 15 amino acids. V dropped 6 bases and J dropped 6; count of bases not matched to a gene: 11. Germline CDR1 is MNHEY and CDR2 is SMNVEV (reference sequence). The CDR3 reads CASRGLAGVVGEQYF. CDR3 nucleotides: TGTGCCAGCAGGGGCCTAGCGGGAGTGGTGGGCGAGCAGTACTTC.

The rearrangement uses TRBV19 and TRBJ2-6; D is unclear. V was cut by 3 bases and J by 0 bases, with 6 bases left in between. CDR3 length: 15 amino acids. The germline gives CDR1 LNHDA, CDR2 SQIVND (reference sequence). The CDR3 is CASSIAISGANVLTF. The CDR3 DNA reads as TGTGCCAGTAGTATTGCTATCTCTGGGGCCAACGTCCTGACTTTC.

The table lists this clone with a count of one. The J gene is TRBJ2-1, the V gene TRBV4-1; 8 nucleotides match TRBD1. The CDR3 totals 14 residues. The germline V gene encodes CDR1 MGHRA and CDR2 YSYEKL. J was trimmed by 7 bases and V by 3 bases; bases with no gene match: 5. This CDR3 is CASSQPTGGNEQFF. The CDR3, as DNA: TGCGCCAGCAGCCAGCCTACAGGGGGAAATGAGCAGTTCTTC.

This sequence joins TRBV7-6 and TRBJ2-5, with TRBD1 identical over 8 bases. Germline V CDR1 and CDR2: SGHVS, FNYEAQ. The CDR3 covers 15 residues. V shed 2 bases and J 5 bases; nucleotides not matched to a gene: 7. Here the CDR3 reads CASSLRAGGGETQYF. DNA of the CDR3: TGTGCCAGCAGCTTAAGGGCAGGGGGCGGTGAGACCCAGTACTTC.

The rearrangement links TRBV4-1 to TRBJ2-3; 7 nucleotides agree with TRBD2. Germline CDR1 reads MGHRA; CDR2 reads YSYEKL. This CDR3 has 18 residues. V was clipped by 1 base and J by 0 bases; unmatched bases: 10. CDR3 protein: CASSQGGLGTRSTDTQYF. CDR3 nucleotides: TGCGCCAGCAGCCAAGGAGGACTAGGGACCCGGAGCACAGATACGCAGTATTTT.

The CDR3 region is CASRPDSRATGPNYGYTF. Written as DNA, the CDR3 is TGTGCCAGTAGGCCGGACTCACGAGCGACAGGGCCCAACTATGGCTACACCTTC. The chain joins TRBV19 to TRBJ1-2; 7 bases line up with TRBD1. The V and J ends lost 6 bases and 2 bases, in that order; junction bases with no gene match: 18. Germline V gene data show CDR1 as LNHDA and CDR2 as SQIVND (reference sequence). The CDR3 loop spans 18 amino acids.

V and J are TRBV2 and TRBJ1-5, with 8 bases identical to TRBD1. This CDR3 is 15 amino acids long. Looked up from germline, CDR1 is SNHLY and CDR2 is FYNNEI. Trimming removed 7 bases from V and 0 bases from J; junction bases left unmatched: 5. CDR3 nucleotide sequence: TGTGCCAGCACCCGGACAGGGTATAGCAATCAGCCCCAGCATTTT. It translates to CASTRTGYSNQPQHF.

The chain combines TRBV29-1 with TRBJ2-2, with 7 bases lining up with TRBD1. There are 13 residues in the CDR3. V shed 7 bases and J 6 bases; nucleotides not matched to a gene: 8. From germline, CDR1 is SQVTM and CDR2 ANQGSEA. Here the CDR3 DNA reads TGCAGCGCTCGTACAGGGGAAGCCGGGGAGCTGTTTTTT. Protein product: CSARTGEAGELFF.

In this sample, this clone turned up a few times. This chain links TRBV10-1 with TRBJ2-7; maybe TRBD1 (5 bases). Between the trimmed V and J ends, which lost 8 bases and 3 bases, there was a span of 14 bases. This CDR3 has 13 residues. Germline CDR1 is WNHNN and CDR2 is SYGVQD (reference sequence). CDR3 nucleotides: TGCGCCAGCCCCCGGACATTCATCTACGAGCAGTACTTC. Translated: CASPRTFIYEQYF.

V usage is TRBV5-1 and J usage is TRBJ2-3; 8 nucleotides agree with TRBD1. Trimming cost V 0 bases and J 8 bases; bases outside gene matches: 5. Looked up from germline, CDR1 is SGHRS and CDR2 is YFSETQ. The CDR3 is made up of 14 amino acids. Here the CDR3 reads CASSLAGGEGTQYF. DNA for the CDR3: TGCGCCAGCAGCTTGGCAGGGGGCGAGGGTACGCAGTATTTT.

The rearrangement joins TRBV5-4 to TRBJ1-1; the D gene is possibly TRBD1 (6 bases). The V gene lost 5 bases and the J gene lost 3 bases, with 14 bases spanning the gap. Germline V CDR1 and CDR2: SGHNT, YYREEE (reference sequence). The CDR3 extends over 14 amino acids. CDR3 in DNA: TGTGCCAGCAGTTTCACAGGGAGCGACACTGAAGCTTTCTTT. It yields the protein CASSFTGSDTEAFF.

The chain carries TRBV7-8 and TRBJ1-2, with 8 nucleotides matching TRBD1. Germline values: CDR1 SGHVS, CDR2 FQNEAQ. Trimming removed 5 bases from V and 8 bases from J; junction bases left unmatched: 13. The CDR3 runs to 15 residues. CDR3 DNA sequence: TGTGCCAGCAGCGCAGCCGGGACAGGTTTAGGCGGCTACACCTTC. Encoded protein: CASSAAGTGLGGYTF.

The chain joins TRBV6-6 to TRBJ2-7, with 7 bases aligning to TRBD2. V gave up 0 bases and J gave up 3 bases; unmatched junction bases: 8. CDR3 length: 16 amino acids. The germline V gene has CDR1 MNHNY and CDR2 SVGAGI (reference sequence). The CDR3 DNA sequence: TGTGCCAGCAGTTACTCGAATCCTAGCGGAGTCTACGAGCAGTACTTC. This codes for CASSYSNPSGVYEQYF.

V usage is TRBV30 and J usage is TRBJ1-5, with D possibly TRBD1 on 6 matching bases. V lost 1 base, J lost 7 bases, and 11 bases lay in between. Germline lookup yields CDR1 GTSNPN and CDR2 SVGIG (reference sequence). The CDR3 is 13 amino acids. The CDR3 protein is CAWSAGANQPQHF. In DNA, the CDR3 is TGTGCCTGGAGTGCAGGGGCCAACCAGCCCCAGCATTTT.

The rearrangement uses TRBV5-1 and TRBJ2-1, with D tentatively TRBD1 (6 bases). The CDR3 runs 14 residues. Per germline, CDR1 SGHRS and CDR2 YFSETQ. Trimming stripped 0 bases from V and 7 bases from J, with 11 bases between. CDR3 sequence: CASSLDMGANEQFF. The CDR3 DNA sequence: TGCGCCAGCAGCTTGGATATGGGGGCGAATGAGCAGTTCTTC. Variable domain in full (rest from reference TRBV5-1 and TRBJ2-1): KAGVTQTPRYLIKTRGQQVTLSCSPISGHRSVSWYQQTPGQGLQFLFEYFSETQRNKGNFPGRFSGRQFSNSRSEMNVSTLELGDSALYLCASSLDMGANEQFFGPGTRLTVL.

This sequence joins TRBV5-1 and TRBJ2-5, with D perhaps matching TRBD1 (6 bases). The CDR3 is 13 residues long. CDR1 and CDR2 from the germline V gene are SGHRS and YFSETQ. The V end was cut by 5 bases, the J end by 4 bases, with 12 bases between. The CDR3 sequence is CASRGGLGETQYF. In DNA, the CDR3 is TGCGCCAGCAGAGGGGGTTTGGGAGAGACCCAGTACTTC.

The CDR3 DNA sequence: TGTGCCTGGAGTGATAGAGGGAATCAGCCCCAGCATTTT. The encoded protein is CAWSDRGNQPQHF. The genes are TRBV30 and TRBJ1-5; D is unclear. The CDR3 has 13 amino acids. CDR1 is GTSNPN and CDR2 is SVGIG in the germline V gene (reference sequence). Trimming shortened V by 1 base and J by 4 bases, and 8 bases separated the two germline ends. The full variable domain, in which reference TRBV30 and TRBJ1-5 provide the parts outside the CDR3, is SQTIHQWPATLVQPVGSPLSLECTVEGTSNPNLYWYRQAAGRGLQLLFYSVGIGQISSEVPQNLSASRPQDRQFILSSKKLLLSDSGFYLCAWSDRGNQPQHFGDGTRLSIL.

CDR3 in DNA: TGCGCCAGCAGCTTTTCTATGACAGGGTGGAAGAACACTGAAGCTTTCTTT. The encoded protein is CASSFSMTGWKNTEAFF. V usage is TRBV5-1 and J usage is TRBJ1-1, with 7 bases matching TRBD1. The trim removed 2 bases at V and 1 base at J, leaving 11 bases unmatched. CDR3 length: 17 residues. The germline gives CDR1 SGHRS, CDR2 YFSETQ. The full variable domain, with the rest looked up from reference TRBV5-1 and TRBJ1-1, is KAGVTQTPRYLIKTRGQQVTLSCSPISGHRSVSWYQQTPGQGLQFLFEYFSETQRNKGNFPGRFSGRQFSNSRSEMNVSTLELGDSALYLCASSFSMTGWKNTEAFFGQGTRLTVV.

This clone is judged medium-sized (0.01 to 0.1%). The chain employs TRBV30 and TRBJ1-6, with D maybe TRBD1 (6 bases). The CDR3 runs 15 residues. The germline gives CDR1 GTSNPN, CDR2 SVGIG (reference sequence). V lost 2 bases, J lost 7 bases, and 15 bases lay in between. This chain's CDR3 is CAWSPPGAENSPLHF. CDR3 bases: TGTGCCTGGAGTCCCCCAGGGGCGGAGAATTCACCCCTCCACTTT.

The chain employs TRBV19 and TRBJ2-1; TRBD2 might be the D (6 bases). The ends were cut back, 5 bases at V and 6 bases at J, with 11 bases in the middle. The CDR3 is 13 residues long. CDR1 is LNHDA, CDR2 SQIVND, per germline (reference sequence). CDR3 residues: CASSSGSLNEQFF. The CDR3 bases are TGTGCCAGTAGTTCCGGGAGCCTCAATGAGCAGTTCTTC.

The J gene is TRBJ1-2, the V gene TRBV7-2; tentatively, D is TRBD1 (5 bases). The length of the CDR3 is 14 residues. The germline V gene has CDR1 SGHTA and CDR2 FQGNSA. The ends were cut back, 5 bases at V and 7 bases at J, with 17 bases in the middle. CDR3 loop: CASSQGGQNGGYTF. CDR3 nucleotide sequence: TGTGCCAGCAGCCAGGGCGGCCAAAATGGTGGCTACACCTTC.

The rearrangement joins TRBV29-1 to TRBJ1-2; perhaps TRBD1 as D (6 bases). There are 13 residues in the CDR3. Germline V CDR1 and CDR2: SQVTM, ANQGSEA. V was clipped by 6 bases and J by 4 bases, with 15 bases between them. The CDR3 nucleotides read TGCAGCGTAACCGATCAGGGGAGCTATGGCTACACCTTC. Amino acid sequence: CSVTDQGSYGYTF.